Following are 9 T cell receptor beta chains from one sample sequenced in a study of blood T cell repertoires in COVID-19. Sequencing was performed with immunoSEQ multiplex PCR; in TCRdb, only in-frame clones are kept and a portion is missing. The sample has some 110,000 clones, 83% seen once. Sequencing was performed on peripheral blood. The receptors here all came from a man younger than 40 with acute or convalescent COVID-19.

This chain joins TRBV7-8 and TRBJ1-1, with a weak D call TRBD1 (5 bases). The length of the CDR3 is 17 residues. Per germline, CDR1 SGHVS and CDR2 FQNEAQ. Trimming removed 4 bases from V and 0 bases from J, with 18 bases in between. CDR3 in amino acids: CASSYRGNRDMNTEAFF. CDR3 DNA: TGTGCCAGCAGCTATCGGGGGAACAGAGATATGAACACTGAAGCTTTCTTT.

This chain joins TRBV4-1 and TRBJ2-1, with 7 bases aligning to TRBD2. CDR1 and CDR2 from the germline V gene are MGHRA and YSYEKL. This CDR3 contains 16 residues. Losses at the gene ends were 1 base for V and 5 bases for J; bases not matched to a gene: 8. The CDR3 loop is CASSQGGSGANNEQFF. As DNA, the CDR3 is TGCGCCAGCAGCCAAGGTGGGAGCGGGGCTAACAATGAGCAGTTCTTC.

The sample holds one count of this clone. J is TRBJ2-7 and V is TRBV6-1; D gene unclear. CDR1 and CDR2 (germline): MNHNS, SASEGT. The CDR3 covers 16 residues. Trimming removed 0 bases from V and 0 bases from J, with 12 bases in between. Here the CDR3 reads CASSEALARSSYEQYF. CDR3 coding DNA: TGTGCCAGCAGTGAAGCGCTGGCACGAAGCTCCTACGAGCAGTACTTC.

The V and J genes are TRBV25-1 and TRBJ1-2, with 7 bases fitting TRBD1. This CDR3 spans 16 amino acids. Unmatched junction bases numbered 11, after V lost 3 bases and J lost 4 bases. Germline V lookup: CDR1 MGHDK, CDR2 SYGVNS. CDR3 DNA sequence: TGTGCCAGCAGTGACCCCCTTGGAGGGGGCGGCTATGGCTACACCTTC. This encodes CASSDPLGGGGYGYTF.

This clone was seen only a few times. The J gene is TRBJ2-2, the V gene TRBV6-2 or TRBV6-3, with 11 bases matching TRBD2. This CDR3 comprises 15 residues. The germline CDR1 and CDR2 sequences are MNHEY and SVGEGT. With 6 bases clipped from V and 10 bases from J, the junction kept 10 bases outside the gene matches. The CDR3 region is CASSRIAGGPQELFF. CDR3 nucleotides: TGTGCCAGCAGCCGCATAGCGGGGGGGCCTCAGGAGCTGTTTTTT.

The chain has TRBV19 and TRBJ2-3; 11 nucleotides match TRBD1. From germline, CDR1 is LNHDA and CDR2 SQIVND (reference sequence). The CDR3 has 16 residues. The V and J ends lost 7 bases and 4 bases, in that order; junction bases with no gene match: 10. CDR3 bases: TGTGCCAGTACCTCCGGACAGGGGGCGTATGCAGATACGCAGTATTTT. Protein: CASTSGQGAYADTQYF.

The V and J genes are TRBV29-1 and TRBJ1-2, with TRBD1 identical over 7 bases. The germline V gene encodes CDR1 SQVTM and CDR2 ANQGSEA. Unmatched junction bases numbered 0, after V lost 6 bases and J lost 2 bases. CDR3 length: 11 residues. The CDR3 protein is CSVGQNYGYTF. The CDR3 coding sequence is TGCAGCGTGGGACAGAACTATGGCTACACCTTC.

The table lists this clone with a few counts. The rearrangement links TRBV11-1 to TRBJ2-3; D is unresolved. Between the trimmed V and J ends, which lost 1 base and 6 bases, there was a span of 14 bases. The CDR3 runs to 15 residues. Germline CDR1 is SGHAT and CDR2 is FQDESV (reference sequence). The chain's CDR3 is CASSLGSNAPDTQYF. Written as DNA, the CDR3 is TGTGCCAGCAGCTTAGGCTCTAACGCTCCGGATACGCAGTATTTT.

This sequence joins TRBV6-1 and TRBJ1-1; D might be TRBD1 (5 bases). The CDR3 contains 13 residues. The germline V gene has CDR1 MNHNS and CDR2 SASEGT. With 2 bases removed from V and 3 bases from J, the gap between germline ends came to 7 bases. The CDR3 reads CASSEQGYTEAFF. In DNA, the CDR3 is TGTGCCAGCAGTGAACAGGGCTACACTGAAGCTTTCTTT.